This paragraph covers one T cell receptor beta chain sequence. The antigen is not known. The protocol was immunoSEQ multiplex PCR, while the TCRdb copy is restricted to in-frame clones and leaves out a portion. The sample records approximately 100,000 clones, 90% to 95% being singletons. The sample comes from a study of Tregs in tolerant kidney transplant recipients. Findings and caveats of the study: In tolerant patients, donor-specific Tregs outgrew total Tregs, suggesting antigen-driven expansion.

CDR3 size: 14 residues. CDR1 is MNHNS and CDR2 is SASEGT in the germline V gene. V lost 6 bases and J 0 bases, leaving 8 bases between the germline ends. This specimen consisted of CD4+ T cells from blood, obtained before the transplant. This clonotype was sampled from a human donor who received a combined kidney and bone marrow transplant. The chain recombines TRBV6-1 with TRBJ2-2; the D is unclear. The CDR3 sequence is CASRELSNTGELFF. The CDR3 coding sequence is TGTGCCAGCAGGGAGCTTTCGAACACCGGGGAGCTGTTTTTT.